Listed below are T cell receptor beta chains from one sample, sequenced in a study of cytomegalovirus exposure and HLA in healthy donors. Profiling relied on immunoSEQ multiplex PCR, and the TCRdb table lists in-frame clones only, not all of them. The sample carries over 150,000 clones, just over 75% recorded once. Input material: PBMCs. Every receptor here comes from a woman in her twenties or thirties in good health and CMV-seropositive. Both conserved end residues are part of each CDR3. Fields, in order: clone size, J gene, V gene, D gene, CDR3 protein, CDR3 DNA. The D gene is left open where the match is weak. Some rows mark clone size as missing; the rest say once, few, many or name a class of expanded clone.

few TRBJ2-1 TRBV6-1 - CASSPEPSYNEQFF TGTGCCAGCAGTCCTGAGCCCTCCTACAATGAGCAGTTCTTC
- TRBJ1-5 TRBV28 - CASNRDRSNQPQHF TGTGCCAGCAACCGGGATCGTAGCAATCAGCCCCAGCATTTT
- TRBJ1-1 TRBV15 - CATSSVNTEAFF TGTGCCACCAGCAGCGTGAACACTGAAGCTTTCTTT
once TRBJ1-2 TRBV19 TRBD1 CASSIRTGADYGYTF TGTGCCAGTAGTATTCGGACAGGGGCAGACTATGGCTACACCTTC
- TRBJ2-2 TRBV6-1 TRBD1 CASRLTGEAGELFF TGTGCCAGCAGGTTGACAGGGGAGGCCGGGGAGCTGTTTTTT
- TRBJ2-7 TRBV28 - CASLGQGTYEQYF TGTGCCAGCCTCGGCCAGGGGACATACGAGCAGTACTTC
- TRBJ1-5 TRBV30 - CAWTVDFNQPQHF TGTGCCTGGACGGTGGACTTTAATCAGCCCCAGCATTTT
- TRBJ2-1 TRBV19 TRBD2 CASSIGPPGTIVEQFF TGTGCCAGTAGTATAGGCCCCCCCGGGACTATCGTTGAGCAGTTCTTC
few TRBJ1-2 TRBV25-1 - CASSSDINYGYTF TGTGCCAGCAGCTCGGACATTAACTATGGCTACACCTTC
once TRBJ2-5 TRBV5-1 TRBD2 CASSPGTSGRGQETQYF TGCGCCAGCAGCCCCGGGACTAGCGGGAGGGGCCAAGAGACCCAGTACTTC
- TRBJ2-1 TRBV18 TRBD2 CASSPPRGSGSYNEQFF TGTGCCAGCTCACCACCGCGGGGGAGCGGCTCCTACAATGAGCAGTTCTTC
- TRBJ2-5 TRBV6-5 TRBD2 CASSYKGSGPQETQYF TGTGCCAGCAGTTACAAGGGTAGCGGGCCGCAAGAGACCCAGTACTTC
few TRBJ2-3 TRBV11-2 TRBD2 CASSLALAGGTDTQYF TGTGCCAGCAGCTTAGCACTAGCGGGTGGCACAGATACGCAGTATTTT
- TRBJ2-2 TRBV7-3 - CASSLPTGELFF TGTGCCAGCAGCCTACCGACCGGGGAGCTGTTTTTT
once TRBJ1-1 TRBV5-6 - CASSSRRANTEAFF TGTGCCAGCAGCTCTCGCAGGGCGAACACTGAAGCTTTCTTT
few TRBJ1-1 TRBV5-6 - CASSLYVTGPYTEAFF TGTGCCAGCAGCCTCTACGTGACAGGTCCTTACACTGAAGCTTTCTTT
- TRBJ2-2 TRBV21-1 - CASSKARRALNTGELFF TGTGCCAGCAGCAAAGCGCGGAGGGCCTTGAACACCGGGGAGCTGTTTTTT
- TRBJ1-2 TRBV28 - CASSLQGPYGYTF TGTGCCAGCAGTTTACAGGGTCCCTATGGCTACACCTTC
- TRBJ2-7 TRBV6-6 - CASSFGGPYEQYF TGTGCCAGCAGTTTCGGGGGACCCTACGAGCAGTACTTC
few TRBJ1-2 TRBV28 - CASMPQAGYGYTF TGTGCCAGCATGCCCCAGGCCGGCTATGGCTACACCTTC
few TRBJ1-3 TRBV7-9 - CASSLDGSGNTIYF TGTGCCAGCAGCTTAGACGGCTCTGGAAACACCATATATTTT
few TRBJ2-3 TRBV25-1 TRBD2 CASSALAGGTDTQYF TGTGCCAGCAGCGCCCTAGCGGGAGGGACAGATACGCAGTATTTT
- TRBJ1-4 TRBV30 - CAWSQGTNEKLFF TGTGCCTGGAGTCAGGGGACTAATGAAAAACTGTTTTTT
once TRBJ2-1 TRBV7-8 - CASSLEQTDNEQFF TGTGCCAGCAGCTTAGAACAGACCGACAATGAGCAGTTCTTC